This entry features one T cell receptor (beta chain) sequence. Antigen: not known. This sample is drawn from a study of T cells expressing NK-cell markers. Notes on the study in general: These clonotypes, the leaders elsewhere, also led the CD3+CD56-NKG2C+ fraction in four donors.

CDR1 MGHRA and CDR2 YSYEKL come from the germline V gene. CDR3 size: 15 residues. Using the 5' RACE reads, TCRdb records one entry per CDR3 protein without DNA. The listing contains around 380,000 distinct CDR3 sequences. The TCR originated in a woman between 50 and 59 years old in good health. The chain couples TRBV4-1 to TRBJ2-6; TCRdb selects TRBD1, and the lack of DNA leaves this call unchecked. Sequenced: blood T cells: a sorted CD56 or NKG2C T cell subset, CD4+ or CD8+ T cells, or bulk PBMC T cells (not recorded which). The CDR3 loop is CASSALGIGANVLTF.